These 3 T cell receptor beta chains were all obtained from the same sample, sequenced in a study of PD-1 blockade in classical Hodgkin lymphoma. Here immunoSEQ multiplex PCR was the method, and the copy in TCRdb shows in-frame clones only, minus some. The sample includes roughly 19,000 clones, about 77% seen only once; the top ten take 20%. Noted time point: cycle 4 day 1 (C4D1), after less than 7 weeks of nivolumab. With no exception, relapse followed autologous stem cell transplantation in all patients, and brentuximab vedotin exposure varied. Specimen: peripheral blood mononuclear cells (PBMCs), collected before the fourth cycle of nivolumab. These receptor sequences come from a human donor with classical Hodgkin lymphoma.

This clone was counted only a few times. The chain carries TRBV25-1 and TRBJ2-1; D unresolved. Germline loops: CDR1 MGHDK, CDR2 SYGVNS. The CDR3 consists of 10 residues. V was shortened by 8 bases and J by 3 bases, with 2 bases between the two germline ends. CDR3 loop: CASFYNEQFF. CDR3 coding DNA: TGTGCCAGCTTCTACAATGAGCAGTTCTTC. Filled out from reference TRBV25-1 and TRBJ2-1, the complete variable domain reads EADIYQTPRYLVIGTGKKITLECSQTMGHDKMYWYQQDPGMELHLIHYSYGVNSTEKGDLSSESTVSRIRTEHFPLTLESARPSHTSQYLCASFYNEQFFGPGTRLTVL.

The chain joins TRBV19 to TRBJ2-2; the match to TRBD1 covers 9 bases. The CDR3 length is 16 residues. Per the germline V gene, CDR1 is LNHDA and CDR2 is SQIVND (reference sequence). V dropped 7 bases and J dropped 6; count of bases not matched to a gene: 12. The CDR3 DNA reads TGTGCCAGTACCCTGGGGGACAGGGTATTTTCCGGGGAGCTGTTTTTT. Its protein is CASTLGDRVFSGELFF. Variable domain in full (rest from reference TRBV19 and TRBJ2-2): DGGITQSPKYLFRKEGQNVTLSCEQNLNHDAMYWYRQDPGQGLRLIYYSQIVNDFQKGDIAEGYSVSREKKESFPLTVTSAQKNPTAFYLCASTLGDRVFSGELFFGEGSRLTVL.

V usage is TRBV7-9 and J usage is TRBJ1-1; 8 nucleotides line up with TRBD1. This CDR3 has 17 amino acids. Germline lookup yields CDR1 SEHNR and CDR2 FQNEAQ (reference sequence). V gave up 5 bases and J gave up 6 bases; unmatched junction bases: 17. CDR3 sequence (DNA): TGTGCCAGCAGCCAAGATACCCCGACAGGGGCCGACGCTGAAGCTTTCTTT. It is translated as CASSQDTPTGADAEAFF.